This entry lists 2 T cell receptor beta chains sequenced from one sample in a study of technical replicates of blood from a handful of donors. Here immunoSEQ multiplex PCR was the method, and the copy in TCRdb shows in-frame clones only, minus some. This sample has over 55,000 clones, with around 85% found just once. Source material: PBMCs. Every receptor here comes from a human donor in good health. Some clones in this sample may be carry-over from other donors' samples.

This rearrangement joins TRBV5-6 to TRBJ2-3; D is possibly TRBD2 (5 bases). Trimming shortened V by 4 bases and J by 0 bases, and 6 bases separated the two germline ends. The CDR3 runs 13 residues. Germline V CDR1 and CDR2: SGHDT, YYEEEE. DNA of the CDR3: TGTGCCAGCAGCCGCGGGAGCACAGATACGCAGTATTTT. It specifies CASSRGSTDTQYF. Using reference TRBV5-6 and TRBJ2-3 for the parts outside the CDR3, the full variable domain is DAGVTQSPTHLIKTRGQQVTLRCSPKSGHDTVSWYQQALGQGPQFIFQYYEEEERQRGNFPDRFSGHQFPNYSSELNVNALLLGDSALYLCASSRGSTDTQYFGPGTRLTVL.

The V and J genes are TRBV7-9 and TRBJ2-3; the match to TRBD2 covers 14 bases. The V and J ends lost 2 bases and 6 bases, in that order; junction bases with no gene match: 7. Germline CDR1 is SEHNR and CDR2 is FQNEAQ (reference sequence). This CDR3 has 17 residues. DNA of the CDR3: TGTGCCAGCAGCTTAAAGTCGGGACTAGCGGGAGACGATACGCAGTATTTT. It codes for CASSLKSGLAGDDTQYF.